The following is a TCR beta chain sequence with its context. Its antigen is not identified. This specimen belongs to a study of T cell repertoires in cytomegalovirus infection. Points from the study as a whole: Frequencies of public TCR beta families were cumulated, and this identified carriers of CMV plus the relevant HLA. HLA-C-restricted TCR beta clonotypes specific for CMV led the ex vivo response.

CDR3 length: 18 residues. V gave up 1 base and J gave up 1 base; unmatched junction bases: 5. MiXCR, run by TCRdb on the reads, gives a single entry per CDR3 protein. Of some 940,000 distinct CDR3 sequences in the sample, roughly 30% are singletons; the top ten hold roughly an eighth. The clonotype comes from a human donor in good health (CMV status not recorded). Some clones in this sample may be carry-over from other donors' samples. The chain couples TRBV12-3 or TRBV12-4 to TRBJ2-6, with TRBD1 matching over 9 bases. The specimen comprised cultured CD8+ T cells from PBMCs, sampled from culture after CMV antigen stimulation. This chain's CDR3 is CASSLVLDRGSGANVLTF. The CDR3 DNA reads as TGTGCCAGCAGTTTAGTCCTGGACAGGGGATCTGGGGCCAACGTCCTGACTTTC.